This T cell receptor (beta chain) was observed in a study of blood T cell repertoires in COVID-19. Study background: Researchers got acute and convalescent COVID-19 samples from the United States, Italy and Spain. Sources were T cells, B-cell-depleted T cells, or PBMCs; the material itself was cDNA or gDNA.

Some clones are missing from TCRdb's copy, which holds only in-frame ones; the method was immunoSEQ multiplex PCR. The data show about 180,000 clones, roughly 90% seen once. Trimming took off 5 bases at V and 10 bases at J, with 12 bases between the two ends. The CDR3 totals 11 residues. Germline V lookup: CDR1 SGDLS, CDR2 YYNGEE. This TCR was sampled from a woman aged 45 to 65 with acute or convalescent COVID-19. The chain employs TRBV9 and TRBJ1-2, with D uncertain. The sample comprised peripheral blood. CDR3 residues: CASRSIGVYTF. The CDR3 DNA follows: TGTGCCAGCAGGTCTATCGGGGTCTACACCTTC.